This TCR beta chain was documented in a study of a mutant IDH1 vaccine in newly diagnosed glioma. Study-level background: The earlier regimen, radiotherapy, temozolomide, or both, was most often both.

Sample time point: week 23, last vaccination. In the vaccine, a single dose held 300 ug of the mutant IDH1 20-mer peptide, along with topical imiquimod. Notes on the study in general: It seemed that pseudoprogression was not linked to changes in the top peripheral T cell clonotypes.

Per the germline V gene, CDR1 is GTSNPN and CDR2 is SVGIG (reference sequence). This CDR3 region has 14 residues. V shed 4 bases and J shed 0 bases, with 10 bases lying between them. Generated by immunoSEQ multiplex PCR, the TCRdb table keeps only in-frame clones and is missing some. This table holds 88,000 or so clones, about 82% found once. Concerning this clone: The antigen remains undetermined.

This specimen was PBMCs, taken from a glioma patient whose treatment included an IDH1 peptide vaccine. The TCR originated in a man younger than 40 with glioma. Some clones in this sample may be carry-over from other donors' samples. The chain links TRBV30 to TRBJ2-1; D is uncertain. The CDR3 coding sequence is TGTGCCTGGACTGCTGGGTTCTCCTACAATGAGCAGTTCTTC. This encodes CAWTAGFSYNEQFF.